Listed below are T cell receptor beta chains from one sample, sequenced in a study of PD-1 blockade in classical Hodgkin lymphoma. Using immunoSEQ multiplex PCR, the repertoire was profiled, and TCRdb retains in-frame clones only, with some absent. The table records 25,000 to 30,000 clones, more than 60% of them present only once. The sequencing here drew on peripheral blood mononuclear cells (PBMCs), taken before the second cycle of nivolumab. These receptors were taken from a human donor with classical Hodgkin lymphoma. CDR3s include the opening cysteine and the closing phenylalanine or tryptophan. The D gene is left open where the match is weak. Expanded clones get a size class; other rows say once, few or many, or leave the size out.

TGTGCCAGCAGTGAAACTAGCGGGGGGGAGACCCAGTACTTC,CASSETSGGETQYF,TRBV6-5,TRBJ2-5,TRBD2,NA
TGTGCCAGCTCACCACTCGAGGGGGCGCATCATGGCTACACCTTC,CASSPLEGAHHGYTF,TRBV18,TRBJ1-2,TRBD1,NA
TGTGCCAGCAGCGTTACAGGGAACCCCGGGGAGCTGTTTTTT,CASSVTGNPGELFF,TRBV9,TRBJ2-2,NA,NA
TGTGCCAGCAGCGCATACCATACAGGCCTCTATGGCTACACCTTC,CASSAYHTGLYGYTF,TRBV7-9,TRBJ1-2,NA,medium-sized
TGTGCCAGCAGTGTTGGGTTCGAGGGGAAATTTGCACAGTTCTTC,CASSVGFEGKFAQFF,TRBV6-1,TRBJ2-1,NA,NA
TGTGCCAGCTCACCACCCAGCGTAAGTCCCGAAAAACTGTTTTTT,CASSPPSVSPEKLFF,TRBV18,TRBJ1-4,NA,once
TGTGCCAGCAGCTTAGCTAACAATGAGCAGTTCTTC,CASSLANNEQFF,TRBV7-2,TRBJ2-1,NA,few
TGTGCCAGCAGTTTGCCGTCGGGACAGGCAAAAAAGACCCAGTACTTC,CASSLPSGQAKKTQYF,TRBV28,TRBJ2-5,TRBD1,once
TGCGCCAGCAGCTGGGACAGGGGGGATGAGCAGTTCTTC,CASSWDRGDEQFF,TRBV5-1,TRBJ2-1,TRBD1,NA
TGTGCCAGCAGCTTAGACACCGGGACAACCGAAAAACTGTTTTTT,CASSLDTGTTEKLFF,TRBV7-9,TRBJ1-4,NA,NA
TGTGCCAGCAGGAGGGGAGAGAACACTGAAGCTTTCTTT,CASRRGENTEAFF,TRBV6-4,TRBJ1-1,NA,few
TGTGCCAGCTCACCACGAGCAATCACGGGACAGGGGGAGGAAAAACTGTTTTTT,CASSPRAITGQGEEKLFF,TRBV18,TRBJ1-4,TRBD1,NA
TGTGCCAGCAGCGACAGGGTCGACACTGAAGCTTTCTTT,CASSDRVDTEAFF,TRBV7-6,TRBJ1-1,TRBD1,NA
TGTGCCAGCAGTCCGGGGGGGCTCATGGGGAATGAGCAGTTCTTC,CASSPGGLMGNEQFF,TRBV27,TRBJ2-1,TRBD2,NA
TGTGCCAGCAGCAGGAGTTCCGCAGATACGCAGTATTTT,CASSRSSADTQYF,TRBV7-9,TRBJ2-3,NA,medium-sized
TGTGCCAGCAGCGCGAAGGCCGGGACTAGCGCCTACACAGATACGCAGTATTTT,CASSAKAGTSAYTDTQYF,TRBV9,TRBJ2-3,TRBD2,NA
TGTGCCAGCAGCTTAACAGGGGTAAACTACGAGCAGTACTTC,CASSLTGVNYEQYF,TRBV7-9,TRBJ2-7,TRBD1,NA
TGCAGCGTTCAACAGGGGGACACTGAAGCTTTCTTT,CSVQQGDTEAFF,TRBV29-1,TRBJ1-1,TRBD1,NA
TGTGCCAGCAGCTTACAGGGGCGCGACTATGGCTACACCTTC,CASSLQGRDYGYTF,TRBV5-5,TRBJ1-2,TRBD1,NA
TGTGCCAGCAGTTACGACAACAATAAGGATGAGCAGTTCTTC,CASSYDNNKDEQFF,TRBV6-5,TRBJ2-1,NA,NA
TGTGCCAGCAGCAAACTAGCGGGGGGTACAGATACGCAGTATTTT,CASSKLAGGTDTQYF,TRBV6-5,TRBJ2-3,TRBD2,NA
TGTGCCAGCAGTACCCCGCGAGAGTTCGCAGATACGCAGTATTTT,CASSTPREFADTQYF,TRBV6-5,TRBJ2-3,NA,NA
TGTGCCAGCAGTGAAGCGCAGGTCTACACACTCACGGGAGCTTTCTTT,CASSEAQVYTLTGAFF,TRBV6-1,TRBJ1-1,NA,NA
TGCGCCAGCAGTGATTCCGGGGACGGCGGCTCCTACAATGAGCAGTTCTTC,CASSDSGDGGSYNEQFF,TRBV10-1,TRBJ2-1,NA,NA
TGTGCCACCAGAGAGATCGAGGGATCGAGGGACACTGAAGCTTTCTTT,CATREIEGSRDTEAFF,TRBV15,TRBJ1-1,NA,few
TGTGCCTGGATTCGCGCGGGTAGCACAGATACGCAGTATTTT,CAWIRAGSTDTQYF,TRBV30,TRBJ2-3,NA,once
TGTGCCAGCAGCTTAGAGGGAACGAGCCCTGAAGCTTTCTTT,CASSLEGTSPEAFF,TRBV7-8,TRBJ1-1,NA,NA
TGTGCCATCAGTGAGGGACAGCGTTACTCTGAAGCTTTCTTT,CAISEGQRYSEAFF,TRBV10-3,TRBJ1-1,NA,NA
TGTGCCAGCAGCTCAGATCAGGGAGCTAACTATGGCTACACCTTC,CASSSDQGANYGYTF,TRBV7-2,TRBJ1-2,NA,NA